The present TCR beta chain was sequenced within a study of T cells after yellow fever vaccination. CDR1 and CDR2 (germline): SGHRS, YFSETQ. The CDR3 covers 14 residues. Between the trimmed V and J ends, which lost 5 bases and 6 bases, there was a span of 15 bases. TCRdb re-derived calls from the 5' RACE reads in MiXCR, one entry per CDR3 protein. Seen here are around 150,000 distinct CDR3 sequences, around 7.2% observed once, and the top ten hold approximately 2.4%. The sequencing used CD4+ T cells sorted from PBMCs, collected about 5 days after the first yellow fever vaccination. This clonotype originated in a man between 18 and 35 years old who received the YFV17D yellow fever vaccine. The chain combines TRBV5-1 with TRBJ2-1; D is perhaps TRBD2 (5 bases). The CDR3 sequence is CASSPTLGGNEQFF. CDR3 in DNA: TGCGCCAGCAGTCCCACGCTTGGAGGCAATGAGCAGTTCTTC.